These 24 T cell receptor beta chains were all obtained from the same sample, sequenced in a study of T cell responses to AZD1222 COVID-19 vaccine. The assay was immunoSEQ multiplex PCR, and TCRdb's table has in-frame clones only and misses some. The sample lists approximately 180,000 clones, approximately 92% seen once, with under 11% in the top ten. Source: peripheral blood, taken on day 0 of AZD1222 vaccination. These receptors originate from an adult in good health.

The chain couples TRBV19 to TRBJ1-3; no definite D call. The V end lost 5 bases, the J end lost 7 bases, and 12 bases lay between the germline ends. This CDR3 comprises 13 residues. Germline V CDR1 and CDR2: LNHDA, SQIVND (reference sequence). In DNA, the CDR3 is TGTGCCAGTAGTTCCGTCGGAGGCAACACCATATATTTT. Amino acid sequence: CASSSVGGNTIYF.

A few counts support this clone. The chain is built from TRBV10-3 and TRBJ1-3; 10 bases map to TRBD1. Germline CDR1 reads ENHRY; CDR2 reads SYGVKD. V dropped 5 bases and J dropped 4; count of bases not matched to a gene: 8. The CDR3 spans 16 residues. CDR3 coding DNA: TGTGCCATCAGTCCCCAACCGGGACAGGGGGGAAACACCATATATTTT. Amino acids: CAISPQPGQGGNTIYF.

V usage is TRBV6-2 or TRBV6-3 and J usage is TRBJ1-5; D remains ambiguous. Germline V CDR1 and CDR2: MNHEY, SVGEGT. V lost 4 bases to trimming and J lost 1 base, with 8 bases between them. The CDR3 totals 14 residues. This CDR3 is CASSSLYSNQPQHF. The CDR3 DNA follows: TGTGCCAGCAGTTCCTTATACAGCAATCAGCCCCAGCATTTT.

The chain couples TRBV27 to TRBJ2-7; unclear D gene. V was pared by 5 bases and J by 2 bases, with 10 bases between. Germline V gives CDR1 MNHEY, CDR2 SMNVEV (reference sequence). This CDR3 comprises 13 residues. The DNA of the CDR3 is TGTGCCAGCAGTCCCATGGGGACCTACGAGCAGTACGTC. Translated, it gives CASSPMGTYEQYV.

CDR3 bases: TGTGCCACGACGGGGGGGGATGGTGGCTACACCTTC. It encodes CATTGGDGGYTF. The chain recombines TRBV10-3 with TRBJ1-2; TRBD1 is a possible D gene (5 bases). Germline assignment: CDR1 ENHRY and CDR2 SYGVKD. Trimming shortened V by 10 bases and J by 7 bases, and 16 bases separated the two germline ends. The CDR3 is made up of 12 amino acids.

This chain joins TRBV5-1 and TRBJ2-5, with 9 nucleotides matching TRBD1. This CDR3 has 15 amino acids. The germline CDR1 and CDR2 sequences are SGHRS and YFSETQ. V lost 0 bases to trimming and J lost 2 bases; unmatched junction nucleotides: 2. The CDR3 loop is CASSLAGTGQETQYF. In DNA form, the CDR3 reads TGCGCCAGCAGCTTGGCTGGGACAGGGCAAGAGACCCAGTACTTC. Looking up the rest from reference TRBV5-1 and TRBJ2-5 gives the full variable domain: KAGVTQTPRYLIKTRGQQVTLSCSPISGHRSVSWYQQTPGQGLQFLFEYFSETQRNKGNFPGRFSGRQFSNSRSEMNVSTLELGDSALYLCASSLAGTGQETQYFGPGTRLLVL.

V is TRBV5-4 and J is TRBJ1-2, with no clear D. The CDR3 extends over 15 amino acids. V lost 0 bases, J lost 7 bases, and 16 bases lay in between. Per germline, CDR1 SGHNT and CDR2 YYREEE (reference sequence). The CDR3 protein is CASSLVGRQDIGYTF. As DNA, the CDR3 is TGTGCCAGCAGCTTGGTCGGGCGGCAGGATATTGGCTACACCTTC.

The rearrangement joins TRBV18 to TRBJ2-5, with 12 bases aligning to TRBD2. Germline loops: CDR1 KGHSH, CDR2 LQKENI. The junction had 9 bases not matched to a gene; V was cut back by 4 bases and J by 3 bases. The CDR3 is made up of 17 amino acids. This CDR3 reads CASSRNTLAGGEETQYF. The CDR3 DNA reads TGTGCCAGCTCACGAAACACACTAGCGGGAGGAGAAGAGACCCAGTACTTC.

V gene TRBV5-1 combines with J gene TRBJ2-5; 7 nucleotides line up with TRBD1. The CDR3 loop spans 13 amino acids. Germline loops: CDR1 SGHRS, CDR2 YFSETQ. V trimming: 5 bases; J trimming: 3 bases; junction bases outside the gene matches: 4. CDR3 in DNA: TGCGCCAGCAGACCAGGACAGGAAGAGACCCAGTACTTC. It translates to CASRPGQEETQYF.

This clone was seen once. The chain couples TRBV7-6 to TRBJ1-5; D is undetermined. The length of the CDR3 is 17 residues. The germline V gene encodes CDR1 SGHVS and CDR2 FNYEAQ. V dropped 3 bases and J dropped 3 bases, with 18 bases sitting between them. CDR3 in amino acids: CASSLRVGIGDNQPQHF. CDR3 DNA: TGTGCCAGCAGCTTGAGGGTGGGAATTGGGGACAATCAGCCCCAGCATTTT.

The gene calls are TRBV7-2 and TRBJ1-5; D is undetermined. Germline V gives CDR1 SGHTA, CDR2 FQGNSA. V lost 5 bases and J lost 5, with 13 bases in between. The CDR3 extends over 14 amino acids. Here the CDR3 DNA reads TGTGCCAGCAGCCCGAACAGTTGGGATCAGCCCCAGCATTTT. It specifies CASSPNSWDQPQHF. The entire variable domain, with the rest obtained from reference TRBV7-2 and TRBJ1-5, is as follows: GAGVSQSPSNKVTEKGKDVELRCDPISGHTALYWYRQSLGQGLEFLIYFQGNSAPDKSGLPSDRFSAERTGGSVSTLTIQRTQQEDSAVYLCASSPNSWDQPQHFGDGTRLSIL.

The rearrangement links TRBV9 to TRBJ2-1; D possibly uses TRBD1 or TRBD2 (5 bases each). The CDR3 spans 15 residues. V shed 4 bases and J shed 7 bases, with 18 bases lying between them. CDR1 and CDR2 from the germline V gene are SGDLS and YYNGEE. DNA of the CDR3: TGTGCCAGCAGCCTTACTCCACTAGAGGGGAATGAGCAGTTCTTC. Residues: CASSLTPLEGNEQFF. Full variable domain (rest looked up from reference TRBV9 and TRBJ2-1): DSGVTQTPKHLITATGQRVTLRCSPRSGDLSVYWYQQSLDQGLQFLIQYYNGEERAKGNILERFSAQQFPDLHSELNLSSLELGDSALYFCASSLTPLEGNEQFFGPGTRLTVL.

This chain connects TRBV7-6 to TRBJ2-7; D not certain. Germline V CDR1 and CDR2: SGHVS, FNYEAQ. The V end lost 1 base, the J end lost 6 bases, and 10 bases lay between the germline ends. This CDR3 has 13 amino acids. In DNA form, the CDR3 reads TGTGCCAGCAGCTTAGAAGCAACGGGCGAGCAGTACTTC. It is translated as CASSLEATGEQYF.

The chain combines TRBV3-1 (or the pseudogene TRBV3-2) with TRBJ2-3, with 9 positions matching TRBD2. V shed 0 bases, J shed 4 bases, and the junction held 5 bases outside the gene matches. The CDR3 runs 16 residues. Germline V CDR1 and CDR2: LGHDT, YNNKEL (reference sequence). CDR3 DNA sequence: TGTGCCAGCAGCCAAGAGTGGCGGGGGGGGGCAGATACGCAGTATTTT. Protein sequence: CASSQEWRGGADTQYF.

V gene TRBV2 combines with J gene TRBJ2-1; D is undetermined. V was pared by 6 bases and J by 7 bases, with 7 bases between. Per the germline V gene, CDR1 is SNHLY and CDR2 is FYNNEI. The CDR3 is made up of 11 amino acids. DNA of the CDR3: TGTGCCAGCAGCCCAAAGAATGAGCAGTTCTTC. Translating it yields CASSPKNEQFF.

V is TRBV6-6 and J is TRBJ2-7; 8 bases align to TRBD1. CDR3 length: 16 residues. The germline gives CDR1 MNHNY, CDR2 SVGAGI (reference sequence). V lost 8 bases and J lost 3; bases outside the gene matches: 15. The CDR3 is CASSTMGQVRIYEQYV. CDR3 sequence (DNA): TGTGCCAGCTCCACGATGGGACAGGTGAGAATCTACGAGCAGTACGTC.

This clone was detected once. The chain is built from TRBV2 and TRBJ2-2; no definite D call. Germline lookup yields CDR1 SNHLY and CDR2 FYNNEI. With 7 bases removed from V and 4 bases from J, the gap between germline ends came to 13 bases. This CDR3 is 14 amino acids long. DNA for the CDR3: TGTGCCAGCAACCCTAGGTCGGGCACCGGGGAGCTGTTTTTT. It yields the protein CASNPRSGTGELFF.

This sequence joins TRBV29-1 and TRBJ1-1, with D uncertain. The germline CDR1 and CDR2 sequences are SQVTM and ANQGSEA. The CDR3 runs to 14 residues. V lost 4 bases and J 0 bases, leaving 12 bases between the germline ends. The CDR3 nucleotides read TGCAGCGTTGTAGGTGACAACCTGAACACTGAAGCTTTCTTT. It specifies CSVVGDNLNTEAFF. The full variable domain, with the rest looked up from reference TRBV29-1 and TRBJ1-1, is SAVISQKPSRDICQRGTSLTIQCQVDSQVTMMFWYRQQPGQSLTLIATANQGSEATYESGFVIDKFPISRPNLTFSTLTVSNMSPEDSSIYLCSVVGDNLNTEAFFGQGTRLTVV.

This clone was detected only once. This chain uses TRBV28 with TRBJ1-4, with D unresolved. V was trimmed by 2 bases and J by 8 bases, leaving 9 bases between them. Germline V gene data show CDR1 as MDHEN and CDR2 as SYDVKM. CDR3 size: 13 residues. The CDR3 loop is CASSLEQREKLFF. The CDR3 coding sequence is TGTGCCAGCAGTTTAGAACAAAGAGAAAAACTGTTTTTT.

The J gene is TRBJ2-7, the V gene TRBV18, with TRBD1 matching 10 bases. CDR3 length: 13 amino acids. Trimming removed 3 bases from V and 12 bases from J; junction bases left unmatched: 8. Germline CDR1 reads KGHSH; CDR2 reads LQKENI. The CDR3 loop reads CASSPGDRGLRYF. The DNA of the CDR3 is TGTGCCAGCTCACCCGGCGACAGGGGGCTGCGGTACTTC. Full variable domain (outside the CDR3, taken from reference TRBV18 and TRBJ2-7): NAGVMQNPRHLVRRRGQEARLRCSPMKGHSHVYWYRQLPEEGLKFMVYLQKENIIDESGMPKERFSAEFPKEGPSILRIQQVVRGDSAAYFCASSPGDRGLRYFGPGTRLTVT.

This chain links TRBV7-9 with TRBJ2-1; a possible D gene is TRBD1 (6 bases). This CDR3 is built from 16 residues. V shed 5 bases and J shed 0 bases, with 14 bases lying between them. The germline V gene has CDR1 SEHNR and CDR2 FQNEAQ (reference sequence). The DNA of the CDR3 is TGTGCCAGCAGCCCCCGACCGACAGGCTCCTACAATGAGCAGTTCTTC. Translation gives CASSPRPTGSYNEQFF.

The gene calls are TRBV6-1 and TRBJ1-1; D not certain. The CDR3 loop spans 11 amino acids. CDR1 MNHNS and CDR2 SASEGT come from the germline V gene. V was trimmed by 2 bases and J by 4 bases, leaving 2 bases between them. The CDR3 coding sequence is TGTGCCAGCAGTGAAAGCACTGAAGCTTTCTTT. It specifies CASSESTEAFF.

V gene TRBV28 combines with J gene TRBJ1-6; D is uncertain. Germline CDR1 and CDR2: MDHEN and SYDVKM. V dropped 5 bases and J dropped 0 bases, with 5 bases sitting between them. There are 14 residues in the CDR3. The DNA of the CDR3 is TGTGCCAGCAGTCCAGACTCCTATAATTCACCCCTCCACTTT. It codes for CASSPDSYNSPLHF.

The CDR3 nucleotides read TGTGCCAGCCTGAGGGGCAGGTGGGACAACACCATATATTTT. As protein: CASLRGRWDNTIYF. This chain joins TRBV6-5 and TRBJ1-3; D is possibly TRBD1 (5 bases). Looked up from germline, CDR1 is MNHEY and CDR2 is SVGAGI. Trimming took 8 bases from V and 7 from J, leaving 18 bases between them. There are 14 residues in the CDR3.